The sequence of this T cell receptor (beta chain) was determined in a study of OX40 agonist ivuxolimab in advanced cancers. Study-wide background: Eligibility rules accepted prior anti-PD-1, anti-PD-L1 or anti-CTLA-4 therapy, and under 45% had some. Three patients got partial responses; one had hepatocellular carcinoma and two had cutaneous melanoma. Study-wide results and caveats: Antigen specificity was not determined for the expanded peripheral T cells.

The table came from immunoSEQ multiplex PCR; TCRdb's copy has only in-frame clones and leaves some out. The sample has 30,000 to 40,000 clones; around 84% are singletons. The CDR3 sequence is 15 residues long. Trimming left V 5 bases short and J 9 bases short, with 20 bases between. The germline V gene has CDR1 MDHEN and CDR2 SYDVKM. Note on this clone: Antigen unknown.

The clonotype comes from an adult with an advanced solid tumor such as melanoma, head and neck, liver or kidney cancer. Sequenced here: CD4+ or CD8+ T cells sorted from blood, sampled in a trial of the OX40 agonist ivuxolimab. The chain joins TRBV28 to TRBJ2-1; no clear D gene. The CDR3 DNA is TGTGCCAGCAGTCCCCCATCGCTGGATCCGGCTGAGCAGTTCTTC. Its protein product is CASSPPSLDPAEQFF.